In this sample, the clone carrying this TCR beta chain turned up a few times. This entry comes from a study of T-cell reconstitution after alpha-beta-depleted transplantation in children. Unique molecular identifiers were incorporated into the prepared TCRbeta library. TCRdb independently ran MiXCR on the PCR reads; one entry per CDR3 protein. Seen here are about 540,000 distinct CDR3 sequences, 15% to 20% observed once, and the top ten hold 2.5% to 3.5%. This CDR3 has 14 residues. Germline CDR1 reads DFQATT; CDR2 reads SNEGSKA (reference sequence). J lost 5 bases, V lost 0 bases, and 6 bases had no gene match.

The chain joins TRBV20-1 to TRBJ2-5, with 7 bases lining up with TRBD2. Source: PBMCs from the stem cell graft donor, taken from the stem cell graft. The receptor was derived from a human donor who donated a stem cell graft to a child with acute lymphoblastic leukemia. Here the CDR3 reads CSARDGGSQETQYF. In DNA, the CDR3 is TGCAGTGCTAGAGATGGCGGGAGTCAGGAGACCCAGTACTTC.